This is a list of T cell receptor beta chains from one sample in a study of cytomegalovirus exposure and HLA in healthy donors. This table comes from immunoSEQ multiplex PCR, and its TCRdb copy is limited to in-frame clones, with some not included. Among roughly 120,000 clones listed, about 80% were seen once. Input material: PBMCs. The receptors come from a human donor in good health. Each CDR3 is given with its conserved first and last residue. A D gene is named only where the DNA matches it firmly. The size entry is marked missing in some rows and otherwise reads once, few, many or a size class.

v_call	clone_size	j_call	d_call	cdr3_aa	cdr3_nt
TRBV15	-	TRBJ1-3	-	CATSREEGENTIYF	TGTGCCACCAGCAGAGAGGAGGGCGAAAACACCATATATTTT
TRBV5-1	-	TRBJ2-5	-	CASSFGGAPSQETQYF	TGCGCCAGCAGCTTTGGGGGGGCCCCCAGTCAAGAGACCCAGTACTTC
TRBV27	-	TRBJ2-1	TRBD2	CASSLVAGGGEQFF	TGTGCCAGCAGTTTGGTAGCGGGGGGGGGTGAGCAGTTCTTC
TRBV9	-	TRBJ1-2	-	CASTPGPGDGYTF	TGTGCCAGCACCCCCGGCCCAGGGGATGGCTACACCTTC
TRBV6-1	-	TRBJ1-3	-	CASSEWRRGNTIYF	TGTGCCAGCAGTGAATGGAGGCGTGGAAACACCATATATTTT
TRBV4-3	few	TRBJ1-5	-	CASSQDAGHREPQHF	TGCGCCAGCAGCCAAGACGCGGGGCACCGGGAGCCCCAGCATTTT
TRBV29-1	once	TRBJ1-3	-	CSGALSGGNTIYF	TGCAGCGGGGCCCTTTCGGGGGGAAACACCATATATTTT
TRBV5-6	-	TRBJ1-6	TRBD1	CASSGRDRGSPLHF	TGTGCCAGCAGCGGGAGGGACAGGGGTTCACCCCTCCACTTT
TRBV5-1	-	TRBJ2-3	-	CASANEPPQGSTDTQYF	TGCGCCAGCGCCAATGAACCCCCCCAGGGTAGCACAGATACGCAGTATTTT
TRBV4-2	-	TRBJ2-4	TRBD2	CASSHYTGTSGVKNIQYF	TGTGCCAGCAGCCATTACACCGGGACTAGCGGGGTCAAAAACATTCAGTACTTC
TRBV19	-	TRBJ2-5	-	CASSIYPGETQYF	TGTGCCAGTAGTATTTATCCGGGGGAGACCCAGTACTTC
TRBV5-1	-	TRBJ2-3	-	CASSLDTPDTQYF	TGCGCCAGCAGCTTGGACACCCCAGATACGCAGTATTTT
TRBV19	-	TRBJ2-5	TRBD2	CASGGGAETQYF	TGTGCGAGCGGCGGGGGGGCGGAGACCCAGTACTTC
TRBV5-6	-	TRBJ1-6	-	CASSETGMALHF	TGTGCCAGCAGCGAAACCGGTATGGCCCTCCACTTT
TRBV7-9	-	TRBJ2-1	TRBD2	CAIVGGTASISSYNEQFF	TGTGCCATCGTCGGGGGGACTGCCTCCATTAGCTCCTACAATGAGCAGTTCTTC
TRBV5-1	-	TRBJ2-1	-	CASSFGGGLQAVNEQFF	TGCGCCAGCAGCTTCGGTGGAGGCCTACAAGCTGTGAATGAGCAGTTCTTC
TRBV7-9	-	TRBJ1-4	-	CASSPLTPATNEKLFF	TGTGCCAGCAGCCCCCTGACACCCGCAACTAATGAAAAACTGTTTTTT
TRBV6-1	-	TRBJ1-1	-	CASSPQGWNSEAFF	TGTGCCAGCTCCCCTCAGGGCTGGAATAGTGAAGCTTTCTTT
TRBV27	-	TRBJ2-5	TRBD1	CASSSLGQGQETQYF	TGTGCCAGCAGTTCTCTAGGACAGGGGCAAGAGACCCAGTACTTC
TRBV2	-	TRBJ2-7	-	CASRTDRTGESSYEQYF	TGTGCCAGCAGGACTGACCGGACGGGGGAGAGCTCCTACGAGCAGTACTTC
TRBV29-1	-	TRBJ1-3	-	CSVQGTGNTIYF	TGCAGCGTCCAGGGCACTGGAAACACCATATATTTT
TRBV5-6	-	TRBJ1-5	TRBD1	CASSLTGQDSNQPQHF	TGTGCCAGCAGCTTGACGGGACAGGATAGCAATCAGCCCCAGCATTTT
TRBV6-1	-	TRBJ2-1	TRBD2	CASSEDPSGGAVYNEQFF	TGTGCCAGCAGTGAAGATCCTAGCGGGGGGGCGGTCTACAATGAGCAGTTCTTC
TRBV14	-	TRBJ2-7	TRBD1	CASSQGGTGGSYEQYF	TGTGCCAGCAGCCAAGGGGGGACAGGGGGCTCCTACGAGCAGTACTTC
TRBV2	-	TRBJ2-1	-	CASSLFNEQFF	TGTGCCAGCAGCTTATTCAATGAGCAGTTCTTC
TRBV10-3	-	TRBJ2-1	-	CALGDHTYNEQFF	TGTGCCCTCGGGGATCACACCTACAATGAGCAGTTCTTC
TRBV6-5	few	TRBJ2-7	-	CASHTLGSSYEQYF	TGTGCCAGCCACACTCTCGGGAGCTCCTACGAGCAGTACTTC
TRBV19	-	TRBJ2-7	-	CASSMGTTYEQYF	TGTGCCAGTAGTATGGGGACAACCTACGAGCAGTACTTC
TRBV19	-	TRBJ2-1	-	CASSVRFTGPAYNEQFF	TGTGCCAGTAGTGTACGGTTTACAGGGCCAGCCTACAATGAGCAGTTCTTC
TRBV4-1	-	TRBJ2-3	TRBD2	CASSPRARGGFSDTQYF	TGCGCCAGCAGCCCCCGTGCGCGGGGGGGCTTTTCAGATACGCAGTATTTT
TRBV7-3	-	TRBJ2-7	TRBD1	CASSLATDRGYEQYF	TGTGCCAGCAGCTTAGCGACGGACAGGGGGTACGAGCAGTACTTC
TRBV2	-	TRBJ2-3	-	CASSEVAVGDTQYF	TGTGCCAGCAGTGAAGTGGCGGTGGGAGATACGCAGTATTTT
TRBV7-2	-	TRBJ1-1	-	CASSSTSNTEAFF	TGTGCCAGCAGCTCAACATCGAACACTGAAGCTTTCTTT
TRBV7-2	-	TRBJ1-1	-	CASSLMGQVNTEAFF	TGTGCCAGCAGCTTAATGGGACAAGTGAACACTGAAGCTTTCTTT